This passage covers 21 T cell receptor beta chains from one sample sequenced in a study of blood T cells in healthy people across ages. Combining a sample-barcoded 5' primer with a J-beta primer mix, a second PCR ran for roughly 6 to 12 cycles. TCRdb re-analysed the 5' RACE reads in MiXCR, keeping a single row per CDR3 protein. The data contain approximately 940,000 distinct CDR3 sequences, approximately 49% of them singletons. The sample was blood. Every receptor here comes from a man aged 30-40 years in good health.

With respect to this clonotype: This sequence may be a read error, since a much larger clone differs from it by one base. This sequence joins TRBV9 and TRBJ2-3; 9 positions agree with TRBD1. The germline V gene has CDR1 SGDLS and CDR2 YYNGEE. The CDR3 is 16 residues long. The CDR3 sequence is CAGSVGDRVGQDTQYF. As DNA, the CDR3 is TGTGCCGGCAGCGTAGGGGACAGGGTAGGCCAAGATACGCAGTATTTT.

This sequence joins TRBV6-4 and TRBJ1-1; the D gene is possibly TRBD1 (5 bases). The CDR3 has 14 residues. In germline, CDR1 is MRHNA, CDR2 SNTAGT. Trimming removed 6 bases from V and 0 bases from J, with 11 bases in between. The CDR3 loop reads CASRVQEMNTEAFF. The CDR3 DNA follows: TGTGCCAGCAGAGTACAGGAGATGAACACTGAAGCTTTCTTT.

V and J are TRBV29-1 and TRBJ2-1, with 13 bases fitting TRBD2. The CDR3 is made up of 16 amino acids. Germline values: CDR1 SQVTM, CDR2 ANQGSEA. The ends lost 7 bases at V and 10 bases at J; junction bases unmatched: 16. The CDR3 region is CSATNPRGLAGNEQFF. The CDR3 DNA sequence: TGCAGCGCCACGAACCCCAGGGGACTAGCGGGGAACGAGCAGTTCTTC.

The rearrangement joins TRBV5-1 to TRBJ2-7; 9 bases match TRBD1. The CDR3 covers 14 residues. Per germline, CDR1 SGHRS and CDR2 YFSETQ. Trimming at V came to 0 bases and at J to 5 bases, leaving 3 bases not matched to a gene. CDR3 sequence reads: CASSLGWTGDEQYF. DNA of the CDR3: TGCGCCAGCAGCTTGGGATGGACAGGGGACGAGCAGTACTTC.

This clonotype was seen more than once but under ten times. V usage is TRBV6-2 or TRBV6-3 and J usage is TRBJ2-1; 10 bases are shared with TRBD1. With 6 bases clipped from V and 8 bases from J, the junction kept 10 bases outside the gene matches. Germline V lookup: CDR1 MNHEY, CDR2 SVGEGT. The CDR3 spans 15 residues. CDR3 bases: TGTGCCAGCAGAACATCGGACAGGGGGTGGGATGAGCAGTTCTTC. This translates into CASRTSDRGWDEQFF.

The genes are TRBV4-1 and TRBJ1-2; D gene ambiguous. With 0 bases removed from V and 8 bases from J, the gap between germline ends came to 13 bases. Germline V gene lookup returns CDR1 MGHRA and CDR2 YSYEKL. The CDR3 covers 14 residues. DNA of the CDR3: TGCGCCAGCAGCCAAGAAAGTGAGCTGGAGGGCTACACCTTC. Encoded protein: CASSQESELEGYTF.

CDR3 region: CASSFAGADTQYF. CDR3 DNA sequence: TGTGCCAGCAGTTTCGCAGGCGCAGATACGCAGTATTTT. The chain recombines TRBV27 with TRBJ2-3; no definite D call. The germline V gene has CDR1 MNHEY and CDR2 SMNVEV (reference sequence). This CDR3 region has 13 residues. The V gene lost 3 bases and the J gene lost 4 bases, with 8 bases spanning the gap.

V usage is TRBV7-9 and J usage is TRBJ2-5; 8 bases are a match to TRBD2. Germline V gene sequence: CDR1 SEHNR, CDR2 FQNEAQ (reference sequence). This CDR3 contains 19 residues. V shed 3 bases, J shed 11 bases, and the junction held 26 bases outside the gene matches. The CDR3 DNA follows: TGTGCCAGCAGCTTTGTTCCTGGGGCTCGGCGGGGGGCCTGCAATGAGCAGTACTTC. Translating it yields CASSFVPGARRGACNEQYF.

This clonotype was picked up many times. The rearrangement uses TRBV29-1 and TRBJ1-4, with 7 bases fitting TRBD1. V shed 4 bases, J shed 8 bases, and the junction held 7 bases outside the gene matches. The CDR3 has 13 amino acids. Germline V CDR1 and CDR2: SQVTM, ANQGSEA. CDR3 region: CSVASGRGEKLFF. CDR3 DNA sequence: TGCAGCGTTGCGTCCGGCAGGGGGGAAAAACTGTTTTTT.

The CDR3 sequence is CASSPEDRAYTGELFF. CDR3 sequence (DNA): TGTGCCAGTAGCCCAGAAGACAGGGCATACACCGGGGAGCTGTTTTTT. The genes are TRBV7-9 and TRBJ2-2; 7 bases line up with TRBD1. The J segment lost 3 bases and the V segment lost 9 bases, leaving 13 bases of the junction unmatched. CDR1 is SEHNR and CDR2 is FQNEAQ in the germline V gene (reference sequence). The CDR3 totals 16 residues. Full variable domain (rest looked up from reference TRBV7-9 and TRBJ2-2): DTGVSQNPRHKITKRGQNVTFRCDPISEHNRLYWYRQTLGQGPEFLTYFQNEAQLEKSRLLSDRFSAERPKGSFSTLEIQRTEQGDSAMYLCASSPEDRAYTGELFFGEGSRLTVL.

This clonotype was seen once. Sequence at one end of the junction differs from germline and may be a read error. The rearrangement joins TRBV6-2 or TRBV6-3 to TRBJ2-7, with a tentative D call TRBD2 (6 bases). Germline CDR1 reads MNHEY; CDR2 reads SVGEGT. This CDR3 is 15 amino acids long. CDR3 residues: CASSSGSGESYEQYF. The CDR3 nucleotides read TGCGCCAGCAGTTCGGGTTCGGGGGAGTCCTACGAGCAGTACTTC.

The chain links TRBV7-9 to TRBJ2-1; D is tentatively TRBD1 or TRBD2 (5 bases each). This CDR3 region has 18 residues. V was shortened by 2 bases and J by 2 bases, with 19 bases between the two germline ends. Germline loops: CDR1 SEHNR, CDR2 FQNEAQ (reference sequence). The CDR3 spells CASSLQGVGTYPYNEQFF. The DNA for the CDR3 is TGTGCCAGCAGCTTACAGGGAGTCGGAACTTACCCCTACAATGAGCAGTTCTTC. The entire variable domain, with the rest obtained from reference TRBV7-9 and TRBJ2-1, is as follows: DTGVSQNPRHKITKRGQNVTFRCDPISEHNRLYWYRQTLGQGPEFLTYFQNEAQLEKSRLLSDRFSAERPKGSFSTLEIQRTEQGDSAMYLCASSLQGVGTYPYNEQFFGPGTRLTVL.

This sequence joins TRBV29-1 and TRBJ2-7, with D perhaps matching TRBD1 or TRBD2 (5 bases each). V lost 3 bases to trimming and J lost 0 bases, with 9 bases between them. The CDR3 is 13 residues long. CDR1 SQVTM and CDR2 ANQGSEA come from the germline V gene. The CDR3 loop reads CSVDDGTSYEQYF. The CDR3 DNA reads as TGCAGCGTTGATGACGGGACCTCCTACGAGCAGTACTTC.

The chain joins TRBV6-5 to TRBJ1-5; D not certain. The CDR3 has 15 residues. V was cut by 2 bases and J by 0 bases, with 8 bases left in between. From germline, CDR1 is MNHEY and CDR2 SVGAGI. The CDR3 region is CASSYAADSNQPQHF. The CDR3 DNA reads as TGTGCCAGCAGTTACGCGGCAGATAGCAATCAGCCCCAGCATTTT.

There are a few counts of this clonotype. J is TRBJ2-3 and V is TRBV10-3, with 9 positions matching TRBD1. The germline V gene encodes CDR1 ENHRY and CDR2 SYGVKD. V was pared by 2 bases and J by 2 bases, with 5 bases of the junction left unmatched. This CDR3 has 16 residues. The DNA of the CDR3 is TGTGCCATCAGTGAGACTGGGACAGGGCCCACAGATACGCAGTATTTT. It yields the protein CAISETGTGPTDTQYF.

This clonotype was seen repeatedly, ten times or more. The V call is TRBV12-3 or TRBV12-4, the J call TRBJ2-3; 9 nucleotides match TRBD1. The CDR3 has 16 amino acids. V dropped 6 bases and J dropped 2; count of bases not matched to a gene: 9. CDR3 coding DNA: TGTGCCAGCAGCTCTACCGGGACAGGGCCCACAGATACGCAGTATTTT. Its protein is CASSSTGTGPTDTQYF.

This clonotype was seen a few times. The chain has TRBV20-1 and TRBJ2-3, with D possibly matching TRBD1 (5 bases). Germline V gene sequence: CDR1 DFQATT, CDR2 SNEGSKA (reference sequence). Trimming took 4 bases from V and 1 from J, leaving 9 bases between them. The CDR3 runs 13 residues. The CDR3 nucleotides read TGCAGTGCTATAGGGGCGGGCACAGATACGCAGTATTTT. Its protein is CSAIGAGTDTQYF.

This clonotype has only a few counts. This CDR3 reads CASSFQGEKLFF. DNA of the CDR3: TGTGCCAGCAGCTTTCAGGGGGAAAAACTGTTTTTT. This rearrangement joins TRBV7-9 to TRBJ1-4, with D possibly being TRBD1 (6 bases). Between the trimmed V and J ends, which lost 3 bases and 8 bases, there was a span of 7 bases. CDR3 length: 12 residues. CDR1 and CDR2 (germline): SEHNR, FQNEAQ (reference sequence).

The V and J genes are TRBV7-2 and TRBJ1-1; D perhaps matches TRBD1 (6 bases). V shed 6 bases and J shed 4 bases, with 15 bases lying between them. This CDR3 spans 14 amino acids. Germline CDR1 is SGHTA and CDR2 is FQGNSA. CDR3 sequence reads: CASSSQGRRTEAFF. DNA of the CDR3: TGTGCCAGCAGTTCTCAGGGGAGGCGCACTGAAGCTTTCTTT.

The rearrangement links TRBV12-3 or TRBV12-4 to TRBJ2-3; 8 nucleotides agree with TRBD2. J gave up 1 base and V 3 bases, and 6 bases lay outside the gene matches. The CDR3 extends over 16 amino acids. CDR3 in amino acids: CASSFVRGVGTDTQYF. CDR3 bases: TGTGCCAGCAGTTTCGTGCGGGGGGTCGGCACAGATACGCAGTATTTT.

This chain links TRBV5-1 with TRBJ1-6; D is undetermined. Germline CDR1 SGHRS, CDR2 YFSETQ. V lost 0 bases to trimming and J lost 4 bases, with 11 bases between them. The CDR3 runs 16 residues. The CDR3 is CASSLEVNRYNSPLHF. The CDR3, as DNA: TGCGCCAGCAGCTTGGAGGTCAACCGGTATAATTCACCCCTCCACTTT.